The TCR beta chain described here comes from a study of T cell repertoires in cytomegalovirus infection. Study-level information: The public TCR beta signatures pointed to both CMV infection and matching HLA type. The study, taken as a whole, reports: Predominance within the ex vivo response was attributable to HLA-C-restricted CMV-specific TCR beta clonotypes. CMV carriers having the relevant HLA were flagged by cumulative public TCR beta family frequency.

From germline, CDR1 is SNHLY and CDR2 FYNNEI. The CDR3 contains 12 residues. V was pared by 5 bases and J by 6 bases, with 11 bases between. TCRdb re-called the reads with MiXCR, one entry per CDR3 protein. The data contain 150,000 to 200,000 distinct CDR3 sequences, 28% of them singletons. The count of this clonotype is one. Its matching antigen is unknown. The sequence derives from a human donor in good health (CMV status not recorded). Some clones in this sample may be carry-over from other donors' samples. Sequencing was carried out using PBMCs. This chain connects TRBV2 to TRBJ2-7, with no clear D. CDR3 nucleotide sequence: TGTGCCAGCAGTCCAAGCCTGGGCGAGCAGTACTTC. Translated: CASSPSLGEQYF.